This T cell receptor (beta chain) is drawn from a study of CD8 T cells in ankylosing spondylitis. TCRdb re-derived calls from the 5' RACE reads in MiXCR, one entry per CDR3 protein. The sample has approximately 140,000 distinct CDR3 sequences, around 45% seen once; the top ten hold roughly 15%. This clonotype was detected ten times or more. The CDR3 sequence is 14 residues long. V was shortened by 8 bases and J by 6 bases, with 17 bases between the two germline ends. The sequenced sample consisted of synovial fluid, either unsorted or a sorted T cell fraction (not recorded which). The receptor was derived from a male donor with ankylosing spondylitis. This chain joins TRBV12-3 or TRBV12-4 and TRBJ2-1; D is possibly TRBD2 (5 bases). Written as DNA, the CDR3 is TGTGCCAGCTCGATCGGGTTCGGGGTCAATGAGCAGTTCTTC. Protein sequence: CASSIGFGVNEQFF.